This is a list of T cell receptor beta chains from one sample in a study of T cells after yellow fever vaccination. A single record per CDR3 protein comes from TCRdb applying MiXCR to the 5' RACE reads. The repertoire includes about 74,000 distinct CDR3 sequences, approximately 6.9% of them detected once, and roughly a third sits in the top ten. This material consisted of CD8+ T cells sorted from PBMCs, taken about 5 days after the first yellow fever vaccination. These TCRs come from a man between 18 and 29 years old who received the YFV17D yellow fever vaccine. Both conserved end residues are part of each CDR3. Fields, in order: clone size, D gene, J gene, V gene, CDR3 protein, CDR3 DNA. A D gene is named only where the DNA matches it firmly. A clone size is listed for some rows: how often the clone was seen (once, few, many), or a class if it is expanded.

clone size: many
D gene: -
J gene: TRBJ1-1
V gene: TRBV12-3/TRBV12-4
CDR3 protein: CASSLAGRITEAFF
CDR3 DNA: TGTGCCAGCAGTTTAGCAGGGAGAATTACTGAAGCTTTCTTT

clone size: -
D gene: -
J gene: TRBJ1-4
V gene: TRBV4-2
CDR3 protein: CASSHPGRRPINEKLFF
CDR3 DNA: TGTGCCAGCAGCCACCCGGGCCGTAGGCCAATTAATGAAAAACTGTTTTTT

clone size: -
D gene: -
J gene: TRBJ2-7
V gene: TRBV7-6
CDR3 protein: CASSTLPGAYEQYF
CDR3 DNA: TGTGCCAGCAGCACCCTGCCGGGGGCCTACGAGCAGTACTTC

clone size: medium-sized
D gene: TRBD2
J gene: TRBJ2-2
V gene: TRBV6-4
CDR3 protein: CASSSGDTGELFF
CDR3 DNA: TGTGCCAGCAGTAGCGGGGACACCGGGGAGCTGTTTTTT

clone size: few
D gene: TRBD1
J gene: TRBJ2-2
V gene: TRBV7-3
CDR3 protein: CASRVGRGQNTGELFF
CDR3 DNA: TGTGCCAGCAGGGTTGGCAGGGGGCAAAACACCGGGGAGCTGTTTTTT

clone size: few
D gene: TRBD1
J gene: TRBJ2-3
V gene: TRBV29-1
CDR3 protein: CSVDGDREGSTDTQYF
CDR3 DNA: TGCAGCGTTGATGGGGACAGGGAGGGATCCACAGATACGCAGTATTTT

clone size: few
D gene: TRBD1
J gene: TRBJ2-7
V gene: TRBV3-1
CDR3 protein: CASSQDRGLDEQYF
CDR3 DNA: TGTGCCAGCAGCCAGGACAGGGGGCTGGACGAGCAGTACTTC

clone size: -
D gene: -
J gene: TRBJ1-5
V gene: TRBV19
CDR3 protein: CASSIVRNQPQHF
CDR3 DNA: TGTGCCAGTAGTATAGTTCGCAATCAGCCCCAGCATTTT

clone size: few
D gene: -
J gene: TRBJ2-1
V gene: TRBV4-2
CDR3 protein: CAISPGGQHNEQFF
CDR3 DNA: TGTGCCATCAGCCCCGGGGGACAGCACAATGAGCAGTTCTTC

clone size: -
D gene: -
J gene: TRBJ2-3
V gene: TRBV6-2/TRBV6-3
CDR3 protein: CASSYSGDTDTQYF
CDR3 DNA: TGTGCCAGCAGTTATAGCGGAGACACAGATACGCAGTATTTT

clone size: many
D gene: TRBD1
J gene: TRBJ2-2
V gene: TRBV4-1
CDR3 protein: CASSQAAPGQGPRTGELFF
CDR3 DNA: TGCGCCAGCAGCCAAGCGGCTCCGGGACAGGGTCCCCGCACCGGGGAGCTGTTTTTT

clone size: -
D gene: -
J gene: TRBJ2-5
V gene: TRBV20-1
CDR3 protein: CSASPWDDQETQYF
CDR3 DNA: TGCAGTGCTAGTCCCTGGGACGACCAAGAGACCCAGTACTTC

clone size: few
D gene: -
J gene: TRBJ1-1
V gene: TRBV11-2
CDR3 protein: CASSRPEGIGWTEAFF
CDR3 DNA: TGTGCCAGCAGCCGCCCCGAGGGCATTGGTTGGACTGAAGCTTTCTTT

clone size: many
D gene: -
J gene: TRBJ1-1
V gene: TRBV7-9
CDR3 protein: CASSSRGGRWTEAFF
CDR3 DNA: TGTGCCAGCAGCTCTCGGGGGGGCCGGTGGACTGAAGCTTTCTTT

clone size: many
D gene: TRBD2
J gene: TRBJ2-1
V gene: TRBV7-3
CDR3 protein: CASSSSGGSEQFF
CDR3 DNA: TGTGCCAGCAGCTCTAGCGGGGGGTCTGAGCAGTTCTTC